These 3 T cell receptor beta chains came from one sample sequenced in a study of blood T cell repertoires in COVID-19. Generated by immunoSEQ multiplex PCR, the TCRdb table keeps only in-frame clones and is missing some. Of 200,000 to 250,000 clones listed, approximately 83% are singletons. The source material was peripheral blood. All receptors derive from a woman between 50 and 59 years old with acute or convalescent COVID-19.

The chain carries TRBV5-1 and TRBJ2-7; D perhaps matches TRBD1 (5 bases). V was clipped by 7 bases and J by 4 bases, with 9 bases between them. The germline V gene has CDR1 SGHRS and CDR2 YFSETQ. The length of the CDR3 is 11 residues. DNA for the CDR3: TGCGCCAGCGAACAGGCGTACGAGCAGTACTTC. Its protein is CASEQAYEQYF. The whole variable domain, remainder taken from reference TRBV5-1 and TRBJ2-7, is KAGVTQTPRYLIKTRGQQVTLSCSPISGHRSVSWYQQTPGQGLQFLFEYFSETQRNKGNFPGRFSGRQFSNSRSEMNVSTLELGDSALYLCASEQAYEQYFGPGTRLTVT.

The genes are TRBV5-1 and TRBJ1-3; 9 nucleotides align to TRBD1. The CDR3 length is 14 residues. CDR1 SGHRS and CDR2 YFSETQ come from the germline V gene. V was pared by 3 bases and J by 6 bases, with 4 bases of the junction left unmatched. DNA of the CDR3: TGCGCCAGCAGCTGGGACAGGGAGGAAAACACCATATATTTT. This gives the protein CASSWDREENTIYF.

The J gene is TRBJ1-5, the V gene TRBV9, with a tentative D call TRBD1 (5 bases). V lost 0 bases and J lost 3, with 13 bases in between. The length of the CDR3 is 16 residues. The germline gives CDR1 SGDLS, CDR2 YYNGEE. The CDR3 is CASSVEQGNFNQPQHF. Written as DNA, the CDR3 is TGTGCCAGCAGCGTAGAGCAGGGTAACTTCAATCAGCCCCAGCATTTT.